These 15 T cell receptor beta chains came from one sample sequenced in a study of blood T cell repertoires in COVID-19. Libraries were prepared by immunoSEQ multiplex PCR; TCRdb keeps only in-frame clonotypes and omits some of them. This sample has 200,000 to 300,000 clones, with more than 75% found just once. The sequenced sample was peripheral blood. These receptors came from a man in his forties or fifties who had recovered from COVID-19.

The J gene is TRBJ2-7, the V gene TRBV28; 13 bases are shared with TRBD2. Trimming took 5 bases from V and 6 from J; bases not matched to a gene: 7. Germline values: CDR1 MDHEN, CDR2 SYDVKM. This CDR3 has 15 amino acids. The CDR3 loop reads CASSPLAGGLREQYF. DNA for the CDR3: TGTGCCAGCAGTCCACTAGCGGGGGGGCTTCGCGAGCAGTACTTC.

This chain connects TRBV7-9 to TRBJ2-2; TRBD1 might be the D (5 bases). The V and J ends lost 4 bases and 3 bases respectively, with 9 bases between them. Germline V lookup: CDR1 SEHNR, CDR2 FQNEAQ (reference sequence). CDR3 length: 14 residues. This chain's CDR3 is CASSSRQYTGELFF. The CDR3 DNA reads TGTGCCAGCAGCTCTAGACAGTACACCGGGGAGCTGTTTTTT.

The chain is built from TRBV5-6 and TRBJ2-4; 7 bases map to TRBD2. Germline V CDR1 and CDR2: SGHDT, YYEEEE. The CDR3 spans 15 residues. The trim removed 0 bases at V and 7 bases at J, leaving 7 bases unmatched. Here the CDR3 DNA reads TGTGCCAGCAGCTTGGAGGGAGGGTCTTGGAACATTCAGTACTTC. Translation: CASSLEGGSWNIQYF.

The gene calls are TRBV7-2 and TRBJ2-7; D remains unclear. Germline values: CDR1 SGHTA, CDR2 FQGNSA. Deletions cut 1 base from V and 3 bases from J, with 7 bases between. The CDR3 consists of 13 residues. The CDR3 loop reads CASSLGFFYEQYF. CDR3 coding DNA: TGTGCCAGCAGCTTAGGTTTCTTCTACGAGCAGTACTTC.

This clone was detected only once. The DNA for the CDR3 is TGTGCCAGCAGTTACTATCCAGAATCTTATGGCTACACCTTC. Translation: CASSYYPESYGYTF. V and J are TRBV6-2 or TRBV6-3 and TRBJ1-2; no clear D gene. CDR3 size: 14 residues. Germline CDR1 reads MNHEY; CDR2 reads SVGEGT. Trimming shortened V by 1 base and J by 5 bases, and 11 bases separated the two germline ends.

This chain links TRBV6-6 with TRBJ1-2; TRBD1 matches 7 bases. The CDR3 length is 15 residues. V was pared by 2 bases and J by 5 bases, with 8 bases of the junction left unmatched. Germline assignment: CDR1 MNHNY and CDR2 SVGAGI (reference sequence). CDR3 sequence: CASSYGSGGLYGYTF. CDR3 DNA: TGTGCCAGCAGTTACGGGTCAGGGGGTCTGTATGGCTACACCTTC.

The sample holds one count of this clone. The chain carries TRBV19 and TRBJ2-3; 13 nucleotides match TRBD2. CDR1 and CDR2 (germline): LNHDA, SQIVND (reference sequence). The CDR3 contains 17 residues. V shed 5 bases and J 6 bases; nucleotides not matched to a gene: 11. CDR3 coding DNA: TGTGCCAGTAGTTCGACTAGCGGGAGGCCCCGTTTCGATACGCAGTATTTT. As protein: CASSSTSGRPRFDTQYF.

This chain links TRBV5-1 with TRBJ2-3; 11 bases map to TRBD2. The CDR3 runs 15 residues. The V gene's germline CDR1 is SGHRS and CDR2 YFSETQ. The trim removed 4 bases at V and 5 bases at J, leaving 6 bases unmatched. CDR3 DNA: TGCGCCAGCAGCCCGGTAGCGGGAGGGATAGATACGCAGTATTTT. Protein: CASSPVAGGIDTQYF. The complete variable domain, with remaining parts taken from reference TRBV5-1 and TRBJ2-3, reads KAGVTQTPRYLIKTRGQQVTLSCSPISGHRSVSWYQQTPGQGLQFLFEYFSETQRNKGNFPGRFSGRQFSNSRSEMNVSTLELGDSALYLCASSPVAGGIDTQYFGPGTRLTVL.

This clone showed up just once. The gene calls are TRBV18 and TRBJ2-3, with D tentatively TRBD2 (5 bases). Trimming shortened V by 6 bases and J by 2 bases, and 12 bases separated the two germline ends. The CDR3 runs to 14 residues. Germline V gene lookup returns CDR1 KGHSH and CDR2 LQKENI. CDR3 protein: CASSPFGDTDTQYF. The CDR3 bases are TGTGCCAGCTCCCCGTTCGGGGACACAGATACGCAGTATTTT.

The chain links TRBV6-2 or TRBV6-3 to TRBJ1-5; the D gene is possibly TRBD1 (6 bases). Germline-derived CDR1 and CDR2 are MNHEY and SVGEGT. The CDR3 totals 15 residues. Trimming removed 4 bases from V and 2 bases from J, with 12 bases in between. The CDR3 reads CASSSHPGGNQPQHF. The CDR3 nucleotides read TGTGCCAGCAGTTCCCACCCAGGGGGCAATCAGCCCCAGCATTTT.

This chain links TRBV18 with TRBJ2-6; D may be TRBD2 (6 bases). The V end lost 3 bases, the J end lost 0 bases, and 15 bases lay between the germline ends. The V gene's germline CDR1 is KGHSH and CDR2 LQKENI. The CDR3 spans 18 residues. The CDR3 protein is CASSPYRPGDSGANVLTF. The CDR3 DNA sequence: TGTGCCAGCTCACCTTACCGACCGGGGGACTCTGGGGCCAACGTCCTGACTTTC. The whole variable domain, filled in from reference TRBV18 and TRBJ2-6, reads NAGVMQNPRHLVRRRGQEARLRCSPMKGHSHVYWYRQLPEEGLKFMVYLQKENIIDESGMPKERFSAEFPKEGPSILRIQQVVRGDSAAYFCASSPYRPGDSGANVLTFGAGSRLTVL.

The chain employs TRBV4-3 and TRBJ2-1, with 11 nucleotides matching TRBD2. The junction had 7 bases not matched to a gene; V was cut back by 1 base and J by 8 bases. The germline CDR1 and CDR2 sequences are LGHNA and YSLEER. The CDR3 loop spans 16 amino acids. The CDR3 coding sequence is TGCGCCAGCAGCCAAGCGTTAGCGGGAGGGCATGATGAGCAGTTCTTC. Protein product: CASSQALAGGHDEQFF.

The V and J genes are TRBV7-2 and TRBJ2-5, with 12 positions matching TRBD2. This CDR3 comprises 18 residues. J lost 2 bases, V lost 0 bases, and 7 bases had no gene match. The germline V gene encodes CDR1 SGHTA and CDR2 FQGNSA. The CDR3, as DNA: TGTGCCAGCAGCTTAGCGATTCTAGCGGGGGGGCCGCAAGAGACCCAGTACTTC. It codes for CASSLAILAGGPQETQYF.

V gene TRBV5-1 combines with J gene TRBJ2-2; unclear D gene. The length of the CDR3 is 15 residues. Trimming took off 1 base at V and 0 bases at J, with 7 bases between the two ends. Per the germline V gene, CDR1 is SGHRS and CDR2 is YFSETQ. The CDR3 nucleotides read TGCGCCAGCAGCTTGTTGCAGACGAACACCGGGGAGCTGTTTTTT. This gives the protein CASSLLQTNTGELFF.

The chain uses TRBV14 and TRBJ2-2; D not resolved. The V gene lost 1 base and the J gene lost 4 bases, with 7 bases spanning the gap. CDR3 size: 14 residues. Germline V gene lookup returns CDR1 SGHDN and CDR2 FVKESK. The DNA of the CDR3 is TGTGCCAGCAGCCAAGTAATCCGCACCGGGGAGCTGTTTTTT. Residues: CASSQVIRTGELFF.